This TCR beta chain originates from a study of blood T cell repertoires in COVID-19. Study-wide context: Italy, Spain and the United States were the sources of the convalescent and acute COVID-19 samples. Sources were T cells, B-cell-depleted T cells, or PBMCs; the material itself was cDNA or gDNA.

Authors' analysis steps: Amplification of reference gene primers was used by the study to estimate nucleated cell counts. Clones were sequenced by immunoSEQ multiplex PCR, and TCRdb holds only the in-frame ones, with some missing. V and J calls and clone size follow that table, whereas D and trimming were derived from the DNA. The sample contains about 140,000 clones, 86% of which appear only once. Looked up from germline, CDR1 is KGHDR and CDR2 is SFDVKD. Deletions cut 3 bases from V and 6 bases from J, with 8 bases between. CDR3 size: 12 residues. The V and J genes are TRBV24-1 and TRBJ2-7; no definite D call. The sequenced material came from peripheral blood. The sequence came from a woman aged 60-75 years with acute or convalescent COVID-19. CDR3 nucleotide sequence: TGTGCCACCAGTGATCAGCGCGCCGAGCAGTACTTC. This encodes CATSDQRAEQYF.